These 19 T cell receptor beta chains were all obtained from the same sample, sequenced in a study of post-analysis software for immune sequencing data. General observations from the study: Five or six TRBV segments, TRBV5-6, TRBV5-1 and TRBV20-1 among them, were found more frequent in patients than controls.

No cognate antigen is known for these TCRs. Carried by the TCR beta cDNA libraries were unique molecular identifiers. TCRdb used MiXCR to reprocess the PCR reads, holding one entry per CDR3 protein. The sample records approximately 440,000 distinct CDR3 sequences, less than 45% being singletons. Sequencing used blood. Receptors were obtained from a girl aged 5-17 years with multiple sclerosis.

The CDR3 spells CASSLFARGSASDTQYF. The CDR3 nucleotides read TGTGCCAGCAGTCTTTTTGCCCGGGGGAGTGCGTCAGATACGCAGTATTTT. J is TRBJ2-3 and V is TRBV28, with D possibly being TRBD2 (6 bases). V lost 5 bases, J lost 4 bases, and 22 bases lay in between. Germline V gene lookup returns CDR1 MDHEN and CDR2 SYDVKM. The CDR3 covers 17 residues. The full variable domain, with the rest looked up from reference TRBV28 and TRBJ2-3, is DVKVTQSSRYLVKRTGEKVFLECVQDMDHENMFWYRQDPGLGLRLIYFSYDVKMKEKGDIPEGYSVSREKKERFSLILESASTNQTSMYLCASSLFARGSASDTQYFGPGTRLTVL.

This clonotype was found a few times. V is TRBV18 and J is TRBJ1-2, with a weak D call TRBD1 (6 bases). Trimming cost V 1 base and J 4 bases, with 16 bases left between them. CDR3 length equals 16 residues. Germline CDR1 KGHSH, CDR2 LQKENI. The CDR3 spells CASSPRLRTDFYGYTF. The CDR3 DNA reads TGTGCCAGCTCACCACGTTTAAGGACAGACTTCTATGGCTACACCTTC.

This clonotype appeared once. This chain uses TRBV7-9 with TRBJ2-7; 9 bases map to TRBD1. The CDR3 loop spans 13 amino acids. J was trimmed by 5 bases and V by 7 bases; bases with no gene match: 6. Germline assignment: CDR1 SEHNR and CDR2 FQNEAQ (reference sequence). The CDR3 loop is CASIGQGLDEQYF. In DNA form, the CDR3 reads TGTGCCAGCATTGGACAGGGGCTCGACGAGCAGTACTTC.

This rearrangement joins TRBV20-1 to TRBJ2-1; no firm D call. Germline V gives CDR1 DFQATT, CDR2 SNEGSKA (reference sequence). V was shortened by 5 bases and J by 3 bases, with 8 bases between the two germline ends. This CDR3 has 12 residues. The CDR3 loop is CSALSNYNEQFF. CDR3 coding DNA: TGCAGTGCTCTCTCGAACTACAATGAGCAGTTCTTC.

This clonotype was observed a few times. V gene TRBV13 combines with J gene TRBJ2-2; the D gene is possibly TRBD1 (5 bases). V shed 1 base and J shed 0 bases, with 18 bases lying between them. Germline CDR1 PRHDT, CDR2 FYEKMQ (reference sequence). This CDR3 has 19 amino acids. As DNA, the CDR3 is TGTGCCAGCAGCTTAGAGGGGTATAGCAGGGCTCCGAACACCGGGGAGCTGTTTTTT. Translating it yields CASSLEGYSRAPNTGELFF.

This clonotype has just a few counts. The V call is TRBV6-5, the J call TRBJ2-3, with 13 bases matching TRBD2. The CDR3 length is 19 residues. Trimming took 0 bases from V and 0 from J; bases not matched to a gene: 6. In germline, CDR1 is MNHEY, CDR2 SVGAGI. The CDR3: CASSYSGLAGDASTDTQYF. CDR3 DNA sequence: TGTGCCAGCAGTTACTCCGGACTAGCGGGAGACGCTAGCACAGATACGCAGTATTTT.

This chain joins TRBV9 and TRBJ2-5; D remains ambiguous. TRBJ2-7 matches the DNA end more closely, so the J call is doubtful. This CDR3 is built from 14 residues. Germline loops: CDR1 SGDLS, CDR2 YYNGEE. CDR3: CASSVEEGSYEQYF. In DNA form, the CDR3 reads TGTGCCAGCAGCGTAGAAGAAGGCTCCTACGAGCAGTACTTC.

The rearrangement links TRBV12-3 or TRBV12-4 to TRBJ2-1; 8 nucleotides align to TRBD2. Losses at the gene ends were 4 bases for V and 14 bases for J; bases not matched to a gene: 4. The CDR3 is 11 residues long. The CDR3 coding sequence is TGTGCCAGCAGTTCGGGAGGGCCTGAGTTCTTC. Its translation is CASSSGGPEFF.

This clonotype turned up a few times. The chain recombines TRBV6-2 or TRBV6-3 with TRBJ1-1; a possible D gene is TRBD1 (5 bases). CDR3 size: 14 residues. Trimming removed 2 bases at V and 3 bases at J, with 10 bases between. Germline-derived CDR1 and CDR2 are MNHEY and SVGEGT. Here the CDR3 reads CASSYVDKDTEAFF. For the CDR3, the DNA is TGTGCCAGCAGTTACGTGGACAAAGACACTGAAGCTTTCTTT.

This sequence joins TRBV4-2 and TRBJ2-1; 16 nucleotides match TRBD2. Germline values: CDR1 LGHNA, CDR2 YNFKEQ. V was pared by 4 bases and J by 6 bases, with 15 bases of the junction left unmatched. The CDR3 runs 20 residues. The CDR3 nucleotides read TGTGCCAGCAGCCCCTACCCGGGACTAGCGGGAGGGCCGTCTTTCAATGAGCAGTTCTTC. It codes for CASSPYPGLAGGPSFNEQFF.

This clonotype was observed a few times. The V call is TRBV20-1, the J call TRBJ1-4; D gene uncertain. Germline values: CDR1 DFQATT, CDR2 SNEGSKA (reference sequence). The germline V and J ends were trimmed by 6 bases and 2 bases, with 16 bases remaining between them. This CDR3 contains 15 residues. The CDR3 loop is CSATRRRVTNEKLFF. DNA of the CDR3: TGCAGTGCCACTCGCCGTAGAGTCACTAATGAAAAACTGTTTTTT.

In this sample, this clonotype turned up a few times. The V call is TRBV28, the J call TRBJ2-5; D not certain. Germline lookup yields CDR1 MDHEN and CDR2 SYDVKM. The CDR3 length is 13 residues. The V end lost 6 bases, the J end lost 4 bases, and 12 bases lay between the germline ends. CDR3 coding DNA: TGTGCCAGCAGAACCACGCTCGGAGAGACCCAGTACTTC. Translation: CASRTTLGETQYF.

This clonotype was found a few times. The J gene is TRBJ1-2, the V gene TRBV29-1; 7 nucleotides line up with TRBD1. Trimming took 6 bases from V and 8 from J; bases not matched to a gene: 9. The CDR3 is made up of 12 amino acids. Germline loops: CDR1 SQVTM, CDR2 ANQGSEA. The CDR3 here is CSVAGGPGGYTF. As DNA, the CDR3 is TGCAGCGTAGCAGGGGGACCGGGGGGCTACACCTTC.

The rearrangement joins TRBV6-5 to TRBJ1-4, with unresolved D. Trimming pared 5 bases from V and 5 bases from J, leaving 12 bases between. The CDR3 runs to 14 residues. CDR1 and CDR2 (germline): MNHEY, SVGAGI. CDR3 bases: TGTGCCAGCAGTCTTACGTTGGCGAATGAAAAACTGTTTTTT. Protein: CASSLTLANEKLFF.

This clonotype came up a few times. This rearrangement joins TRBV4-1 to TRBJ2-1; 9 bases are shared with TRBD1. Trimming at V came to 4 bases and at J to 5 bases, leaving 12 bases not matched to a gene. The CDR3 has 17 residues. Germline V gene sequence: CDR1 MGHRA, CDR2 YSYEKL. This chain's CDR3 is CASSPGQGISLHNEQFF. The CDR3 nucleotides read TGCGCCAGCAGCCCTGGACAGGGGATTTCCCTCCACAATGAGCAGTTCTTC.

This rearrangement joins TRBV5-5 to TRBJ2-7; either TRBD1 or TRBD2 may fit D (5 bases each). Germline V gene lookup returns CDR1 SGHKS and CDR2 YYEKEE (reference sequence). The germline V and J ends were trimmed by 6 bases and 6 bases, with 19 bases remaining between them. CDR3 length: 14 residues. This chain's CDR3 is CASKYVGETIEQYF. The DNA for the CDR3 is TGTGCCAGCAAATATGTGGGGGAAACGATCGAGCAGTACTTC. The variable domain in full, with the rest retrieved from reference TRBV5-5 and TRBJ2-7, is DAGVTQSPTHLIKTRGQQVTLRCSPISGHKSVSWYQQVLGQGPQFIFQYYEKEERGRGNFPDRFSARQFPNYSSELNVNALLLGDSALYLCASKYVGETIEQYFGPGTRLTVT.

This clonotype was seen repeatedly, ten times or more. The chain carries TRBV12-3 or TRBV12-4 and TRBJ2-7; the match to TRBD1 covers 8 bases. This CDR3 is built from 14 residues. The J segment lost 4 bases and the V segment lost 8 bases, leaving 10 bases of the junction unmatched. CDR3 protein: CASGRQGARYEQYF. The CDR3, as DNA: TGTGCCAGCGGCCGTCAGGGGGCTCGTTACGAGCAGTACTTC.

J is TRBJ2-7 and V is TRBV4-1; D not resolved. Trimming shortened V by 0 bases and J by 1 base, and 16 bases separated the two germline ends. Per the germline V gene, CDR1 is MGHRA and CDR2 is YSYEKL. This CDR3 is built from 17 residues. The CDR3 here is CASSQDVGAVTSYEQYF. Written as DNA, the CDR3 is TGCGCCAGCAGCCAAGATGTCGGCGCGGTAACTTCCTACGAGCAGTACTTC.

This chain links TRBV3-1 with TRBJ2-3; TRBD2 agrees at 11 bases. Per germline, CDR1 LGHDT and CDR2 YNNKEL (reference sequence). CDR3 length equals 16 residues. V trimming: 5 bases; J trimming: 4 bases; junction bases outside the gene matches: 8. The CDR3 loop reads CASSDGTSGAPDTQYF. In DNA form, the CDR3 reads TGTGCCAGCAGCGATGGGACTAGCGGAGCCCCAGATACGCAGTATTTT.